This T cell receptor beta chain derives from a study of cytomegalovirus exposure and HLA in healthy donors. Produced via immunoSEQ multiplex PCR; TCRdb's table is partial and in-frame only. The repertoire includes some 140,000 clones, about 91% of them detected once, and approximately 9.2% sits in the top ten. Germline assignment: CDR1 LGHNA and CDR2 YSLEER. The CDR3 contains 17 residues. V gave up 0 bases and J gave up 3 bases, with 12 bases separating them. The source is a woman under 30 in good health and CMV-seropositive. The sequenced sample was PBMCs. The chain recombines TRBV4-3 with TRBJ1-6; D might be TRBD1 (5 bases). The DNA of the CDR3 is TGCGCCAGCAGCCAAGAGCGGGGGATGGACTATAATTCACCCCTCCACTTT. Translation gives CASSQERGMDYNSPLHF.